This T cell receptor beta chain was recovered during a study of cytomegalovirus exposure and HLA in healthy donors. Sequenced by immunoSEQ multiplex PCR; TCRdb stores in-frame clones only, minus some. The sample lists 150,000 to 200,000 clones; about 90% were seen once. General study results and limits: Reports described diagnosis of cytomegalovirus status by the classifier as highly specific and sensitive.

With regard to this clone: Its antigen is currently unknown.

Material for sequencing was PBMCs. The TCR originated in a woman aged 18 to 35 in good health and CMV-seropositive.

The CDR3 sequence: CASALWGVETQYF. The CDR3 nucleotides are TGTGCCAGCGCCCTTTGGGGGGTGGAGACCCAGTACTTC. The gene calls are TRBV25-1 and TRBJ2-5, with D tentatively TRBD2 (6 bases). V lost 8 bases to trimming and J lost 5 bases, with 15 bases between them. The germline CDR1 and CDR2 sequences are MGHDK and SYGVNS. The CDR3 loop spans 13 amino acids.